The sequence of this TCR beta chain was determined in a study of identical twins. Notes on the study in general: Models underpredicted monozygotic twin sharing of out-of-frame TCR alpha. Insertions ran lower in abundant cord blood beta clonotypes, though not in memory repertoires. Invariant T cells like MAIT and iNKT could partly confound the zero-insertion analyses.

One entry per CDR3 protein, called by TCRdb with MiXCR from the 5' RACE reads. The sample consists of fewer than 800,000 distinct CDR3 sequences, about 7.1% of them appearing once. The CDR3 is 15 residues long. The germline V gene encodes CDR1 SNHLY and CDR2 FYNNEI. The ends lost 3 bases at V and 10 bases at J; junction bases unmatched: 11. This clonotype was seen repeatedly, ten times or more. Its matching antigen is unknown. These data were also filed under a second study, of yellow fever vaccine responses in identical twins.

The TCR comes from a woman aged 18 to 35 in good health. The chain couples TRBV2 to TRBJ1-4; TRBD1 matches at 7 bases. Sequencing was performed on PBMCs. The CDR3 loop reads CASSDPRQGDGKLFF. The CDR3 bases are TGTGCCAGCAGTGACCCACGTCAGGGGGACGGAAAACTGTTTTTT.